The 29 T cell receptor beta chains below all came from one sample that was sequenced in a study of blood T cell repertoires in COVID-19. TCRdb's copy holds only in-frame clones and misses some; the assay was immunoSEQ multiplex PCR. This sample carries some 300,000 clones, nearly 90% of them seen once, and the ten largest clones take roughly 2.9%. The sequencing input was PBMCs or T cells enriched from blood (not recorded which). Every receptor here comes from a woman aged 50 to 60 who had been exposed to COVID-19.

The gene calls are TRBV14 and TRBJ2-3, with 8 bases aligning to TRBD2. The CDR3 is made up of 19 amino acids. CDR1 and CDR2 from the germline V gene are SGHDN and FVKESK. Trimming at V came to 0 bases and at J to 0 bases, leaving 11 bases not matched to a gene. The CDR3 protein is CASSQDRPGGPWSTDTQYF. In nucleotides, the CDR3 is TGTGCCAGCAGCCAAGATCGGCCGGGGGGGCCTTGGAGCACAGATACGCAGTATTTT. Variable domain in full (rest from reference TRBV14 and TRBJ2-3): EAGVTQFPSHSVIEKGQTVTLRCDPISGHDNLYWYRRVMGKEIKFLLHFVKESKQDESGMPNNRFLAERTGGTYSTLKVQPAELEDSGVYFCASSQDRPGGPWSTDTQYFGPGTRLTVL.

The rearrangement joins TRBV6-5 to TRBJ2-7, with TRBD1 matching over 7 bases. Germline V lookup: CDR1 MNHEY, CDR2 SVGAGI. The CDR3 length is 14 residues. Trimming at V came to 7 bases and at J to 0 bases, leaving 6 bases not matched to a gene. CDR3 residues: CASTVGTASYEQYF. CDR3 in DNA: TGTGCCAGCACCGTCGGGACAGCCTCCTACGAGCAGTACTTC.

The chain couples TRBV5-4 to TRBJ1-4; TRBD1 agrees at 11 bases. Germline lookup yields CDR1 SGHNT and CDR2 YYREEE (reference sequence). CDR3 size: 16 residues. After removal of 4 bases from V and 0 bases from J, the junction contained 2 bases not matched to a gene. The CDR3 DNA reads as TGTGCCAGCAGCCTGGGACAGGGGGCAACTAATGAAAAACTGTTTTTT. This encodes CASSLGQGATNEKLFF.

The chain employs TRBV19 and TRBJ1-5, with D unclear. Trimming cost V 1 base and J 0 bases, with 4 bases left between them. The CDR3 contains 14 residues. Looked up from germline, CDR1 is LNHDA and CDR2 is SQIVND (reference sequence). The CDR3 DNA is TGTGCCAGTAGTATAGCTACTAGCAATCAGCCCCAGCATTTT. It yields the protein CASSIATSNQPQHF.

J is TRBJ1-1 and V is TRBV19, with D possibly matching TRBD1 (6 bases). Germline V CDR1 and CDR2: LNHDA, SQIVND (reference sequence). The CDR3 length is 15 residues. V gave up 10 bases and J gave up 0 bases, with 18 bases separating them. This CDR3 is CATGPLQGMNTEAFF. The CDR3, as DNA: TGTGCCACCGGTCCCCTACAGGGTATGAACACTGAAGCTTTCTTT. Combining the CDR3 with reference TRBV19 and TRBJ1-1 gives the whole variable domain DGGITQSPKYLFRKEGQNVTLSCEQNLNHDAMYWYRQDPGQGLRLIYYSQIVNDFQKGDIAEGYSVSREKKESFPLTVTSAQKNPTAFYLCATGPLQGMNTEAFFGQGTRLTVV.

Details on this clone: Distinct nucleotide sequences in the sample also encode this CDR3. V is TRBV9 and J is TRBJ1-2; a possible D gene is TRBD1 (5 bases). Germline CDR1 and CDR2: SGDLS and YYNGEE. V was clipped by 0 bases and J by 2 bases, with 11 bases between them. The CDR3 is 15 residues long. The CDR3 nucleotides are TGTGCCAGCAGCGTAGATGGCGCAGGGAACTATGGCTACACCTTC. Translation gives CASSVDGAGNYGYTF.

This clone has a single count. V is TRBV7-9 and J is TRBJ2-3; 8 bases fit TRBD2. The V and J ends lost 8 bases and 2 bases, in that order; junction bases with no gene match: 12. Germline assignment: CDR1 SEHNR and CDR2 FQNEAQ (reference sequence). This CDR3 has 16 residues. CDR3 protein: CASRPEAGANTDTQYF. CDR3 sequence (DNA): TGTGCCAGCCGCCCAGAAGCGGGGGCCAACACAGATACGCAGTATTTT.

CDR3 region: CAWGRYPYGYTF. The CDR3, as DNA: TGTGCCTGGGGTCGGTACCCCTATGGCTACACCTTC. The V gene is TRBV30, the J gene TRBJ1-2, with D hard to call. Germline V lookup: CDR1 GTSNPN, CDR2 SVGIG (reference sequence). The CDR3 totals 12 residues. The V and J ends lost 5 bases and 4 bases respectively, with 11 bases between them.

This clone was observed once. CDR3 sequence (DNA): TGCGCCAGCAGCTTGGGGAGTCCTGACAATGAGCAGTTCTTC. This gives the protein CASSLGSPDNEQFF. The chain is built from TRBV5-1 and TRBJ2-1; D is ambiguous. The V end lost 0 bases, the J end lost 5 bases, and 9 bases lay between the germline ends. The CDR3 consists of 14 residues. Per the germline V gene, CDR1 is SGHRS and CDR2 is YFSETQ.

The rearrangement joins TRBV18 to TRBJ1-1; D is unresolved. Trimming removed 8 bases at V and 3 bases at J, with 10 bases between. The CDR3 is made up of 12 amino acids. Germline CDR1 and CDR2: KGHSH and LQKENI. The CDR3 loop is CASRQVDTEAFF. In DNA form, the CDR3 reads TGTGCCAGCCGCCAGGTGGACACTGAAGCTTTCTTT.

The sample holds one count of this clone. The CDR3 bases are TGTGCCATCAGGGATGGGCTAGCGGGGGTAAATGAGCAGTTCTTC. Translating gives CAIRDGLAGVNEQFF. The J gene is TRBJ2-1, the V gene TRBV10-3; TRBD2 matches 10 bases. Germline assignment: CDR1 ENHRY and CDR2 SYGVKD. CDR3 length: 15 amino acids. The V gene end was trimmed by 6 bases and the J gene end by 7 bases; junction bases not matched to a gene: 9.

The chain recombines TRBV11-1 with TRBJ2-5; no definite D call. This CDR3 has 13 amino acids. CDR1 and CDR2 from the germline V gene are SGHAT and FQDESV (reference sequence). With 5 bases removed from V and 1 base from J, the gap between germline ends came to 8 bases. In DNA, the CDR3 is TGTGCCAGCAGCCCATACAGCCAAGAGACCCAGTACTTC. Translated, it gives CASSPYSQETQYF.

V and J are TRBV4-1 and TRBJ2-1; 12 nucleotides align to TRBD2. This CDR3 contains 16 residues. Germline V gene sequence: CDR1 MGHRA, CDR2 YSYEKL. The J segment lost 6 bases and the V segment lost 0 bases, leaving 3 bases of the junction unmatched. CDR3 sequence: CASSQDLAGGPNEQFF. In DNA, the CDR3 is TGCGCCAGCAGCCAAGACCTAGCGGGGGGGCCCAATGAGCAGTTCTTC.

This chain connects TRBV5-5 to TRBJ2-5; maybe TRBD2 (6 bases). CDR3 length: 16 amino acids. The germline V gene encodes CDR1 SGHKS and CDR2 YYEKEE (reference sequence). Trimming stripped 4 bases from V and 0 bases from J, with 16 bases between. CDR3 DNA: TGTGCCAGCAGCAGCGCCCCGGCGGGGTACCAAGAGACCCAGTACTTC. Protein product: CASSSAPAGYQETQYF.

This clone was observed a single time. The same CDR3 can be traced to other DNA sequences in this sample. The chain uses TRBV7-9 and TRBJ2-5, with TRBD1 matching 12 bases. Germline CDR1 reads SEHNR; CDR2 reads FQNEAQ (reference sequence). The CDR3 covers 15 residues. V gave up 5 bases and J gave up 6 bases; unmatched junction bases: 7. The CDR3 here is CASSLGTGGLKTQYF. The CDR3 DNA reads as TGTGCCAGCAGCCTAGGGACAGGGGGCTTGAAGACCCAGTACTTC. The whole variable domain, filled in from reference TRBV7-9 and TRBJ2-5, reads DTGVSQNPRHKITKRGQNVTFRCDPISEHNRLYWYRQTLGQGPEFLTYFQNEAQLEKSRLLSDRFSAERPKGSFSTLEIQRTEQGDSAMYLCASSLGTGGLKTQYFGPGTRLLVL.

The V call is TRBV7-2, the J call TRBJ1-6; TRBD1 matches 8 bases. With V trimmed by 5 bases and J by 9 bases, 12 bases remained unmatched. The CDR3 is 16 amino acids. The germline CDR1 and CDR2 sequences are SGHTA and FQGNSA. CDR3 loop: CASSEGQGEVFSPLHF. DNA of the CDR3: TGTGCCAGCAGCGAAGGACAGGGTGAGGTTTTTTCACCCCTCCACTTT.

V usage is TRBV4-1 and J usage is TRBJ1-4, with 8 bases that match TRBD1. V dropped 6 bases and J dropped 5; count of bases not matched to a gene: 5. From germline, CDR1 is MGHRA and CDR2 YSYEKL. The CDR3 runs 14 residues. For the CDR3, the DNA is TGCGCCAGCAGGTCCGGGACAGGAAATGAAAAACTGTTTTTT. As protein: CASRSGTGNEKLFF.

The rearrangement joins TRBV19 to TRBJ1-1, with 7 bases aligning to TRBD1. The germline CDR1 and CDR2 sequences are LNHDA and SQIVND (reference sequence). The CDR3 is 12 residues long. J lost 7 bases, V lost 3 bases, and 2 bases had no gene match. CDR3 nucleotides: TGTGCCAGTAGTATTTACAGGGGTGAAGCTTTCTTT. This translates into CASSIYRGEAFF.

The chain carries TRBV27 and TRBJ1-2; TRBD1 aligns across 7 bases. V gave up 2 bases and J gave up 8 bases; unmatched junction bases: 11. The CDR3 consists of 15 residues. Germline values: CDR1 MNHEY, CDR2 SMNVEV (reference sequence). The CDR3 sequence is CASSLTRQGGEGYTF. CDR3 nucleotide sequence: TGTGCCAGCAGTTTAACGAGACAGGGAGGAGAAGGCTACACCTTC.

As DNA, the CDR3 is TGTGCCAGCAGTTTTTTTACCTACGAGCAGTACTTC. As protein: CASSFFTYEQYF. This chain joins TRBV28 and TRBJ2-7; D remains unclear. V shed 3 bases and J shed 2 bases, with 5 bases lying between them. Germline CDR1 reads MDHEN; CDR2 reads SYDVKM. The CDR3 covers 12 residues.

The J gene is TRBJ1-3, the V gene TRBV2; possible D gene TRBD1, 6 bases. In germline, CDR1 is SNHLY, CDR2 FYNNEI. The CDR3 contains 13 residues. V was shortened by 7 bases and J by 3 bases, with 10 bases between the two germline ends. The CDR3 is CASKRDIGNTIYF. DNA of the CDR3: TGTGCCAGCAAAAGGGACATTGGAAACACCATATATTTT.

The gene calls are TRBV7-2 and TRBJ1-5; weak D call: TRBD1 (5 bases). Between the trimmed V and J ends, which lost 2 bases and 6 bases, there was a span of 11 bases. Germline CDR1 reads SGHTA; CDR2 reads FQGNSA. This CDR3 has 14 residues. The CDR3 nucleotides are TGTGCCAGCAGCTTAAAGGGGCTCGGTCAGCCCCAGCATTTT. The encoded protein is CASSLKGLGQPQHF. Based on the CDR3 plus reference TRBV7-2 and TRBJ1-5, the full variable domain is GAGVSQSPSNKVTEKGKDVELRCDPISGHTALYWYRQSLGQGLEFLIYFQGNSAPDKSGLPSDRFSAERTGGSVSTLTIQRTQQEDSAVYLCASSLKGLGQPQHFGDGTRLSIL.

V usage is TRBV6-5 and J usage is TRBJ1-2, with 9 bases lining up with TRBD1. The CDR3 loop spans 15 amino acids. CDR1 and CDR2 from the germline V gene are MNHEY and SVGAGI. The V gene end was trimmed by 6 bases and the J gene end by 8 bases; junction bases not matched to a gene: 13. Here the CDR3 reads CASRVRDREVRGYTF. The CDR3 region has the DNA TGTGCCAGCAGGGTCCGGGACAGGGAAGTGAGGGGCTACACCTTC.

The rearrangement links TRBV19 to TRBJ1-5, with TRBD1 matching 8 bases. This CDR3 region has 15 residues. The germline V gene encodes CDR1 LNHDA and CDR2 SQIVND (reference sequence). The V and J ends lost 3 bases and 5 bases, in that order; junction bases with no gene match: 6. The chain's CDR3 is CASSMDRVGDQPQHF. The CDR3 DNA reads TGTGCCAGTAGTATGGACAGGGTAGGTGATCAGCCCCAGCATTTT.

The rearrangement joins TRBV3-1 (or the pseudogene TRBV3-2) to TRBJ2-7, with D perhaps matching TRBD2 (5 bases). Germline CDR1 reads LGHDT; CDR2 reads YNNKEL (reference sequence). This CDR3 comprises 15 residues. V was trimmed by 3 bases and J by 0 bases, leaving 12 bases between them. The CDR3 nucleotides read TGTGCCAGCAGCCATTCGGCCGGGGACTCCTACGAGCAGTACTTC. Amino acid sequence: CASSHSAGDSYEQYF.

This clone was counted only a few times. The chain combines TRBV28 with TRBJ1-3; D gene uncertain. Germline CDR1 and CDR2: MDHEN and SYDVKM. V was trimmed by 6 bases and J by 0 bases, leaving 6 bases between them. CDR3 length equals 13 residues. CDR3 region: CASSGGSGNTIYF. CDR3 sequence (DNA): TGTGCCAGCAGCGGCGGCTCTGGAAACACCATATATTTT.

The V call is TRBV11-2, the J call TRBJ2-1; D is possibly TRBD2 (6 bases). The CDR3 runs to 15 residues. Trimming shortened V by 2 bases and J by 4 bases, and 12 bases separated the two germline ends. Germline V lookup: CDR1 SGHAT, CDR2 FQNNGV. This CDR3 reads CASSLYRGRYNEQFF. The CDR3, as DNA: TGTGCCAGCAGCTTATACCGGGGGAGATACAATGAGCAGTTCTTC.

V is TRBV5-4 and J is TRBJ1-1; maybe TRBD1 (6 bases). Germline-derived CDR1 and CDR2 are SGHNT and YYREEE (reference sequence). The length of the CDR3 is 14 residues. V dropped 2 bases and J dropped 2 bases, with 10 bases sitting between them. Here the CDR3 reads CASSLDRINTEAFF. The CDR3 coding sequence is TGTGCCAGCAGCTTAGACAGGATAAACACTGAAGCTTTCTTT.

This clone was found a few times. The genes are TRBV11-2 and TRBJ2-3; 8 nucleotides align to TRBD1. Germline-derived CDR1 and CDR2 are SGHAT and FQNNGV. The CDR3 has 13 amino acids. Trimming took 6 bases from V and 1 from J; bases not matched to a gene: 0. The chain's CDR3 is CASRDRGTDTQYF. The CDR3 region has the DNA TGTGCCAGCAGGGACAGGGGCACAGATACGCAGTATTTT.